This T cell receptor beta chain was profiled in a study of T-cell memory formation after mild COVID-19 (dated by TCRdb to the early 2020s). Concerning the study at large: TCR sequence clusters from the two donors were largely donor specific. The cohort comprised two young, previously healthy adult volunteers, one female and one male. Longitudinal TCRalpha and TCRbeta repertoire sequencing tracked T-cell clones expanding and contracting after mild COVID-19 in two donors. Summary of the overall study and its limitations: Clones contracting from day 15 to 85 had balanced CD4/CD8 phenotypes, while a second wave expanding from day 15 to 37 was biased towards CD4+. Some responding clones were detected in pre-infection memory, suggesting pre-existing cross-reactive memory T cells joined the SARS-CoV-2 response. Only two mild cases were covered in the study, and larger cohorts including severe cases with pre-infection samples were considered necessary. Whether the second-wave clones peaking on day 37 were SARS-CoV-2 specific was not confirmed. Contracting CD4+ clones were found mainly in CM and EM memory subsets, while CD8+ clones were enriched in EMRA.

The CDR1 and CDR2 encoded by the germline V gene are SNHLY and FYNNEI. Trimmed from V: 4 bases; trimmed from J: 4 bases; junction bases lacking a gene match: 9. Reading from cysteine to phenylalanine, the CDR3 counts 16 amino acids. Of all the DNA, just the CDR3 is kept, 48 bases in frame from base 1. Concerning this clonotype: Its target antigen remains unknown. Qualities for individual bases were not recorded, and no much larger clone is one base off.

Sequencing took place on an Illumina NovaSeq 6000. TCRalpha and TCRbeta cDNA libraries were built by 5'RACE with constant-segment primers, adding sample barcodes and unique molecular identifiers. RNA was extracted from every sample with Trizol reagent. Library amplification was performed in two PCR steps, and a second sample barcode and Illumina TruSeq adapters were introduced in the second step. Sequencing of libraries was performed on an Illumina NovaSeq with 2 x 150 bp paired-end reads. The original methods were these. With migec v1.2.7, reads were demultiplexed and then collapsed into UMI-guided consensus sequences. Using mixcr v2.1.11, UMI consensuses were aligned to TRA and TRB V and J templates and then assembled into clonotypes. Clonotypes were classified as expanded or contracted when called significant by both edgeR and NoisET, with noise models trained on biological replicates. For edgeR calls, the thresholds were a false discovery rate-adjusted p below 0.01 and a log2 fold-change of 1. As an exploratory analysis of dynamics, max-normalized trajectories of the 1000 most abundant clonotypes were examined with PCA combined with hierarchical clustering. Each responding clone was given a CD4 or CD8 phenotype based on the CD4+ and CD8+ repertoires, which had been sequenced separately. TCRdb applied fastp at Q25 and MiXCR to the public reads, then kept only in-frame beta chains. Identical CDR3 protein sequences are pooled into one entry, listed with their most common genes and DNA. These V and J calls originate from TCRdb's pipeline instead of the authors' own analysis. The sample has fewer than 550,000 distinct CDR3 sequences on record, over 15% of them singletons. Of the sample, more than 8% is held by the ten largest clones.

Ficoll-Paque density gradient centrifugation was the method used to isolate PBMCs. Sequencing was done on a sample of PBMCs or a T cell subset sorted from them (not recorded which). This TCR was recovered from an adult woman who had mild COVID-19 (a few samples of this study predate the infection). The sample titles of this study are shuffled in the database, so cell type and time point are left out; the donor was told from shared clones. Recombination connected TRBV2 to TRBJ2-3; TRBD2 agrees with 9 junctional bases. The nucleotides are TGTGCCAGCAGTGTTGGGGCTAGCGGGGAGTCAGATACGCAGTATTTT. This gives the protein CASSVGASGESDTQYF.